This TCR beta chain is from a study of PD-L1 blockade in urothelial cancer. Study in general: Analysis of blood occurred 3 weeks (second dose) and 6 weeks after treatment start. Blood samples had a median of approximately 150,000 T cells.

Germline CDR1 and CDR2: MGHRA and YSYEKL. Losses at the gene ends were 1 base for V and 2 bases for J; bases not matched to a gene: 5. This CDR3 contains 15 residues. Method: immunoSEQ multiplex PCR; TCRdb's copy keeps in-frame clones and lacks some. The sample has around 100,000 clones; approximately 86% are singletons. The rearrangement joins TRBV4-1 to TRBJ2-7; 7 nucleotides line up with TRBD1. This specimen consisted of PBMCs, obtained around atezolizumab (anti-PD-L1) treatment. The clonotype originates from a man aged 50 or older with urothelial cancer. The CDR3 is CASSQGTGAPYEQYF. The CDR3 DNA is TGCGCCAGCAGCCAAGGGACAGGAGCGCCCTACGAGCAGTACTTC.